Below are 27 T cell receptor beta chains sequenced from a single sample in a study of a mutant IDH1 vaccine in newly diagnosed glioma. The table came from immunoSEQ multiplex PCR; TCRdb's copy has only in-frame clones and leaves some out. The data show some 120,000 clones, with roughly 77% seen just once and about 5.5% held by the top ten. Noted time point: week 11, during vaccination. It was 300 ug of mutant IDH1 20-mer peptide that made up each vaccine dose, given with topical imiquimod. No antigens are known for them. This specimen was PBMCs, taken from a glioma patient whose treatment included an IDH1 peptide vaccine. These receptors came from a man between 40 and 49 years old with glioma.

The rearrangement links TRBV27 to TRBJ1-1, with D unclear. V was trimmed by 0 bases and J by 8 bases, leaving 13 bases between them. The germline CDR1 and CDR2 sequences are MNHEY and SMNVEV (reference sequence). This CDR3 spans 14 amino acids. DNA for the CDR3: TGTGCCAGCAGTTTATCGGAGGGCAACTTCGAAGCTTTCTTT. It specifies CASSLSEGNFEAFF.

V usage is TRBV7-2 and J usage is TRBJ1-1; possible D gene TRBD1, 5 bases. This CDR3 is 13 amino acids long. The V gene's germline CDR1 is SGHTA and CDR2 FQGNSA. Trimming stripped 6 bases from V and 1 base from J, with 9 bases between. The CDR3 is CASSIGENTEAFF. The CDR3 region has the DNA TGTGCCAGCAGTATAGGGGAGAACACTGAAGCTTTCTTT.

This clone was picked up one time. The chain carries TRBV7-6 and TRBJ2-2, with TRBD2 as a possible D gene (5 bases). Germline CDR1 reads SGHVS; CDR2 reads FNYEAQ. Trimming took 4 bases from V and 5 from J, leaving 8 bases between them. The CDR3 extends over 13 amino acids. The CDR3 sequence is CASSWTLTGELFF. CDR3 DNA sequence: TGTGCCAGCAGCTGGACTCTAACCGGGGAGCTGTTTTTT.

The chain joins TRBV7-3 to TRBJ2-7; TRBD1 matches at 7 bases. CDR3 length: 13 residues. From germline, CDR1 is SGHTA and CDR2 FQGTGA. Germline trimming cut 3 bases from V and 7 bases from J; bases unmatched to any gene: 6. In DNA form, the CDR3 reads TGTGCCAGCAGCTTGACAGGGTCGGCAGAGCAGTACTTC. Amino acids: CASSLTGSAEQYF.

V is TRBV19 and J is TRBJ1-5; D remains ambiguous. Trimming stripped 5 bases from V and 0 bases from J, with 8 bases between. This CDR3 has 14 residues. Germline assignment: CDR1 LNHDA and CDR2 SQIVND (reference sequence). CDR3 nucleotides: TGTGCCAGTAGTCGGGGAAATAGCAATCAGCCCCAGCATTTT. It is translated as CASSRGNSNQPQHF.

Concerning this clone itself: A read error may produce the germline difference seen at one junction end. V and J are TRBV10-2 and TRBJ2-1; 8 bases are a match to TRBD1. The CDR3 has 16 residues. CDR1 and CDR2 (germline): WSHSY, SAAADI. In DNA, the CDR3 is TGCGCCACCAGTCCCGGGACAGGTAGCTCCTACAATGAGCAGTTCTTC. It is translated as CATSPGTGSSYNEQFF.

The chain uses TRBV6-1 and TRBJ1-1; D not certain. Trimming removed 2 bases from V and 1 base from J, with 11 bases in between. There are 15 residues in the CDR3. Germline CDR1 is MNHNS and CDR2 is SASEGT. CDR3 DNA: TGTGCCAGCAGTGAAATTGGACTAACGAACACTGAAGCTTTCTTT. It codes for CASSEIGLTNTEAFF.

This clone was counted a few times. CDR3 protein: CASSSMFQNNEQFF. The DNA for the CDR3 is TGTGCCAGCAGCTCTATGTTCCAGAACAATGAGCAGTTCTTC. V is TRBV7-9 and J is TRBJ2-1; D is uncertain. The CDR3 extends over 14 amino acids. Looked up from germline, CDR1 is SEHNR and CDR2 is FQNEAQ (reference sequence). V was trimmed by 4 bases and J by 5 bases, leaving 12 bases between them.

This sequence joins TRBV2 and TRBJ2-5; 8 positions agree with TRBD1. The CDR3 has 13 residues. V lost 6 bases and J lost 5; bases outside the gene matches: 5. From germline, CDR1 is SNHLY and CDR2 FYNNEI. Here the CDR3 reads CASRAGGRETQYF. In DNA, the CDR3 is TGTGCCAGCAGGGCAGGGGGCCGGGAGACCCAGTACTTC.

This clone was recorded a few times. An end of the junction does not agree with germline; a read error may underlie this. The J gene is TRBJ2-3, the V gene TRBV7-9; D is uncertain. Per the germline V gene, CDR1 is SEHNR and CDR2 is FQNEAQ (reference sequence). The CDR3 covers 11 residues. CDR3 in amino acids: CASMGTDTQYF. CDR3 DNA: TGTGCCAGCATGGGCACGGATACGCAGTATTTT.

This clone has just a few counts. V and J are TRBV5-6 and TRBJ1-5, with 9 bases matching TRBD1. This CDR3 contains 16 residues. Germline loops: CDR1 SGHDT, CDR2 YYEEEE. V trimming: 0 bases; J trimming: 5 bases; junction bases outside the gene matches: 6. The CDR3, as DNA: TGTGCCAGCAGCTTGGTTGGGACAGGGAAGGATCAGCCCCAGCATTTT. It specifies CASSLVGTGKDQPQHF.

The CDR3 sequence: CASSQDAGTDTQYF. CDR3 DNA sequence: TGTGCCAGCAGCCAAGATGCGGGGACAGATACGCAGTATTTT. This chain uses TRBV4-2 with TRBJ2-3, with D possibly matching TRBD2 (6 bases). Germline CDR1 and CDR2: LGHNA and YNFKEQ. The germline V and J ends were trimmed by 0 bases and 3 bases, with 7 bases remaining between them. The CDR3 extends over 14 amino acids.

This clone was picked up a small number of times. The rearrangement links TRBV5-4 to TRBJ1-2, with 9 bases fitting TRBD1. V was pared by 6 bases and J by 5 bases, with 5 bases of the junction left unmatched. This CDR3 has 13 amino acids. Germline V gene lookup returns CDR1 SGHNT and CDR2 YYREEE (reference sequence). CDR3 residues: CASNLDRGYGYTF. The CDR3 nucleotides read TGTGCCAGCAACCTAGACAGGGGGTATGGCTACACCTTC.

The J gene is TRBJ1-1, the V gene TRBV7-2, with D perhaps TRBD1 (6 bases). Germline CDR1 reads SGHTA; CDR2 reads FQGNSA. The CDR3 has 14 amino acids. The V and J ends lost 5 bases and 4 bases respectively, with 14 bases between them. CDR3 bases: TGTGCCAGCAGCGCCGGGCAGGGGATCACTGAAGCTTTCTTT. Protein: CASSAGQGITEAFF.

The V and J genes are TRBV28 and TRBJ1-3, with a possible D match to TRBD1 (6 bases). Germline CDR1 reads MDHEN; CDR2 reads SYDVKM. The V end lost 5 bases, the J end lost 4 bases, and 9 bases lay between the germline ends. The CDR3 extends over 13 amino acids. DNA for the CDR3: TGTGCCAGCAGTGAAACAGGGGGAAACACCATATATTTT. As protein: CASSETGGNTIYF.

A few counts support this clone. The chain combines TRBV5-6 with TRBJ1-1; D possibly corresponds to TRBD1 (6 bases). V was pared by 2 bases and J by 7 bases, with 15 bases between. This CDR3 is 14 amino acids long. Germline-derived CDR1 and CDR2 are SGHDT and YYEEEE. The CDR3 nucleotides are TGTGCCAGCAGCTTCCCGACGACAGGCAGTGAAGCTTTCTTT. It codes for CASSFPTTGSEAFF. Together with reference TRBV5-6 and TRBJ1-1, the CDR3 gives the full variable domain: DAGVTQSPTHLIKTRGQQVTLRCSPKSGHDTVSWYQQALGQGPQFIFQYYEEEERQRGNFPDRFSGHQFPNYSSELNVNALLLGDSALYLCASSFPTTGSEAFFGQGTRLTVV.

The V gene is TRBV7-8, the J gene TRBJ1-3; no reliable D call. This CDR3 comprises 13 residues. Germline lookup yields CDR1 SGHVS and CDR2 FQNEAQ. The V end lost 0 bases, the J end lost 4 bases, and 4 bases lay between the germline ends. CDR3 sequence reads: CASSLASGNTIYF. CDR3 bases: TGTGCCAGCAGCTTAGCGTCGGGAAACACCATATATTTT.

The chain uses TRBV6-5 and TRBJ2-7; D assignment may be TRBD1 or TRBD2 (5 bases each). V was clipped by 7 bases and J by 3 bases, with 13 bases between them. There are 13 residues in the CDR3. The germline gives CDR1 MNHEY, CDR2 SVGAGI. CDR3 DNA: TGTGCCAGCAATCCCCCGGGACGCTACGAGCAGTACTTC. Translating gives CASNPPGRYEQYF.

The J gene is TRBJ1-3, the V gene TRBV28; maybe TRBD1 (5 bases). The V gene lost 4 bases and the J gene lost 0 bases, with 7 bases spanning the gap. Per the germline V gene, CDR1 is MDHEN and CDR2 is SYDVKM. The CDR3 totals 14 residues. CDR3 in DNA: TGTGCCAGCAGTTGGGACTTCTCTGGAAACACCATATATTTT. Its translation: CASSWDFSGNTIYF.

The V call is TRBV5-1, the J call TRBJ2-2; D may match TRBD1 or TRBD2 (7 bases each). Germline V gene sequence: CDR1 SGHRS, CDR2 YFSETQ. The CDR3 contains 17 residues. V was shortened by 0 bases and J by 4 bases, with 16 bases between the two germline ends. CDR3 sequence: CASSLGRGTVGTGELFF. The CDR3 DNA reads TGCGCCAGCAGCTTGGGGCGGGGGACAGTCGGCACCGGGGAGCTGTTTTTT.

The CDR3 spells CASSLIGVPYNEQFF. In nucleotides, the CDR3 is TGTGCCAGCAGCTTGATAGGGGTCCCCTACAATGAGCAGTTCTTC. The rearrangement uses TRBV5-4 and TRBJ2-1; possible D gene TRBD1, 5 bases. V was shortened by 1 base and J by 2 bases, with 10 bases between the two germline ends. Germline values: CDR1 SGHNT, CDR2 YYREEE (reference sequence). The CDR3 length is 15 residues. The full variable domain, its missing parts supplied by reference TRBV5-4 and TRBJ2-1, is ETGVTQSPTHLIKTRGQQVTLRCSSQSGHNTVSWYQQALGQGPQFIFQYYREEENGRGNFPPRFSGLQFPNYSSELNVNALELDDSALYLCASSLIGVPYNEQFFGPGTRLTVL.

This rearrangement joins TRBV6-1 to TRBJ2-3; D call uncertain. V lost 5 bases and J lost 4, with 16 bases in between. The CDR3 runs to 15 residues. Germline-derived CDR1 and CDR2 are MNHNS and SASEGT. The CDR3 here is CASSPVLPAPDTQYF. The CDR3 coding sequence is TGTGCCAGCAGTCCCGTTCTACCGGCCCCAGATACGCAGTATTTT.

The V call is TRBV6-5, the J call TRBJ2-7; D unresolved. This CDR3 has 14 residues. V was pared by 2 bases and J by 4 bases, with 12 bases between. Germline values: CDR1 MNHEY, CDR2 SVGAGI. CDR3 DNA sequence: TGTGCCAGCAGTTACGCTGGGGATCCTTACGAGCAGTACTTC. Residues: CASSYAGDPYEQYF.

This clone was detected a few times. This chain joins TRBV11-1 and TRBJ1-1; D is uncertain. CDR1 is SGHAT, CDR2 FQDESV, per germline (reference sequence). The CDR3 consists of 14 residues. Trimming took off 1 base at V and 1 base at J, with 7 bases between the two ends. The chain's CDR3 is CASSLVGGNTEAFF. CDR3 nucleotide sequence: TGTGCCAGCAGCTTAGTCGGAGGGAACACTGAAGCTTTCTTT.

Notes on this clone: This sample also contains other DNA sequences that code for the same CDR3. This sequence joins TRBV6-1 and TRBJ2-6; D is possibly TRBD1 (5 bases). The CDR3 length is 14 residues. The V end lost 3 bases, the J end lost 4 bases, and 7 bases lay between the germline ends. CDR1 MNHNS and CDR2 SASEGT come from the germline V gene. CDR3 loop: CASSEGLGANVLTF. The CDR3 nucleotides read TGTGCCAGCAGTGAGGGGCTCGGGGCCAACGTCCTGACTTTC.

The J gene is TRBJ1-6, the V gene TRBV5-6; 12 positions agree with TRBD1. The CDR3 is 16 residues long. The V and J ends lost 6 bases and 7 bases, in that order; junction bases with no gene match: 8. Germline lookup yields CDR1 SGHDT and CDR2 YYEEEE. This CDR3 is CASTPGQGAKNSPLHF. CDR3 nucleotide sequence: TGTGCCAGCACCCCGGGACAGGGGGCGAAAAATTCACCCCTCCACTTT.

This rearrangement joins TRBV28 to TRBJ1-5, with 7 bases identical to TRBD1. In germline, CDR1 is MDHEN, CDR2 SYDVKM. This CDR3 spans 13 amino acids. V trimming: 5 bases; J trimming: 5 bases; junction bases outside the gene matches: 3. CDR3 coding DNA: TGTGCCAGCAGTACGGGACAGCATCAGCCCCAGCATTTT. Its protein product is CASSTGQHQPQHF.